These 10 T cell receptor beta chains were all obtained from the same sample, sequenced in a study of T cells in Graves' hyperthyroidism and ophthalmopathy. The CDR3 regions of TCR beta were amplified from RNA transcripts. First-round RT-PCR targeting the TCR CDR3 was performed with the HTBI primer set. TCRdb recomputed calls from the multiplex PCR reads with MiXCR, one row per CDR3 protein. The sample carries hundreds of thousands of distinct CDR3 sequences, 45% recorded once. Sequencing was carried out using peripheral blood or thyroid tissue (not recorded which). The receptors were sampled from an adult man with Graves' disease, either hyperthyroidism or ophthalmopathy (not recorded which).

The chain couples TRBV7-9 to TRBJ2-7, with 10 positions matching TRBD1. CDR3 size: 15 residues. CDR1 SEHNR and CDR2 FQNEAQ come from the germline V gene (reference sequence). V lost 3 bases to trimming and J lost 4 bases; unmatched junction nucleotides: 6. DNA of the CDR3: TGTGCCAGCAGCTTGGACAGGGGGTCCTGGTACGAGCAGTACTTC. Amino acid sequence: CASSLDRGSWYEQYF.

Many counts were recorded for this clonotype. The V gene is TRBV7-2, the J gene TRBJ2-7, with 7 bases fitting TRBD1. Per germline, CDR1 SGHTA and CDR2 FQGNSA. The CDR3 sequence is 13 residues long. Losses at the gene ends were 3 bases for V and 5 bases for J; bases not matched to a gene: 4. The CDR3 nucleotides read TGTGCCAGCAGCTTCCCAGGGGGTAACGAGCAGTACTTC. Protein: CASSFPGGNEQYF.

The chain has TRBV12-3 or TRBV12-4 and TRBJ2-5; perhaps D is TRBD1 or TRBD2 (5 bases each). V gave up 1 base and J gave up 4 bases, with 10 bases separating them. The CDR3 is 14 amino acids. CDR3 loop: CASSLGRGVETQYF. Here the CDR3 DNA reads TGTGCCAGCAGTTTAGGTAGAGGGGTAGAGACCCAGTACTTC.

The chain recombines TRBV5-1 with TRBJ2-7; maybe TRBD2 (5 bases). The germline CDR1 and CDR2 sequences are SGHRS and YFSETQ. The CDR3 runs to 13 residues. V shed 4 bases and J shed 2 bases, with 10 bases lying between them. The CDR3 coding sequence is TGCGCCAGCAGCGGCGACGGGGCCTACGAGCAGTACTTC. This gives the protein CASSGDGAYEQYF.

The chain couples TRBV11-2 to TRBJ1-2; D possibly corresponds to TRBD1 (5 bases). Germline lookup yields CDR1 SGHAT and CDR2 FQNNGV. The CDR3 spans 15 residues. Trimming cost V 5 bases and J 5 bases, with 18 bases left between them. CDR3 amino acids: CASSPRGVGEYGYTF. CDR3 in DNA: TGTGCCAGCAGCCCTAGAGGGGTGGGCGAGTATGGCTACACCTTC.

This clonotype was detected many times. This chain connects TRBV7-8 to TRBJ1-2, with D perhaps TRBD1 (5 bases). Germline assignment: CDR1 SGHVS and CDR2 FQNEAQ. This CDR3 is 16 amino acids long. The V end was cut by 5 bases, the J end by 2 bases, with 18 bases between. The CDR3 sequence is CASSPRPGHLNYGYTF. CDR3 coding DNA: TGTGCCAGCAGCCCTCGACCGGGGCACTTGAACTATGGCTACACCTTC.

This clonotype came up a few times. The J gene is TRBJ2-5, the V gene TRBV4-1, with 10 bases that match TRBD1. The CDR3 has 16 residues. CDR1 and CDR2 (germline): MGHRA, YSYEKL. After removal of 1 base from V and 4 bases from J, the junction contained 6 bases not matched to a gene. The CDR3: CASSQGQGAAGETQYF. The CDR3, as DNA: TGCGCCAGCAGCCAAGGACAGGGGGCTGCGGGAGAGACCCAGTACTTC.

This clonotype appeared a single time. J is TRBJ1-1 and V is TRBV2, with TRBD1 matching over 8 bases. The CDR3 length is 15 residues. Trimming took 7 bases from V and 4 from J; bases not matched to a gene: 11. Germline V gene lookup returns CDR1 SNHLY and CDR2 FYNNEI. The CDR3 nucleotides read TGTGCCAGCATCCGGGACAGGTTTTGGGCCACTGAAGCTTTCTTT. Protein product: CASIRDRFWATEAFF.

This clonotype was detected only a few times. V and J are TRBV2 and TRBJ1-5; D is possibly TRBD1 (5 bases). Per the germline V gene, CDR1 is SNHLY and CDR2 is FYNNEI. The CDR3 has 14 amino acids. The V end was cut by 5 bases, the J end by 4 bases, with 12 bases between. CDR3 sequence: CASSRQTDNQPQHF. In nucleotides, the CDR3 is TGTGCCAGCAGTAGACAGACGGATAATCAGCCCCAGCATTTT.

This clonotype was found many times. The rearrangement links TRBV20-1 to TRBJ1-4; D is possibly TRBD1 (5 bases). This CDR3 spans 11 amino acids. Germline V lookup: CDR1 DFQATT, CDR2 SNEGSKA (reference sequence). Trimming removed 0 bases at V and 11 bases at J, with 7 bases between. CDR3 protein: CSAREAGKLFF. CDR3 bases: TGCAGTGCTAGAGAGGCAGGGAAACTGTTTTTT.